This entry concerns a single TCR beta chain. What it binds is not known. The sample originates from a study of cytomegalovirus exposure and HLA in healthy donors. Overall study findings and caveats: Rarity held for most TCR sequences, but there were some public TCRs that occurred in many donors. Cytomegalovirus association was assigned to 150 to 200 TCR beta chains. Analysis was carried out at a later point, and it linked a missense DCLRE1C variant to TCR beta V- and J-gene trimming.

The PCR had 60 Vbeta and 13 Jbeta primers. Using immunoSEQ multiplex PCR, the repertoire was profiled, and TCRdb retains in-frame clones only, with some absent. The sample carries roughly 100,000 clones, nearly 15% recorded once. The V end was cut by 1 base, the J end by 4 bases, with 17 bases between. Germline CDR1 and CDR2: SGHAT and FQNNGV. This CDR3 spans 16 amino acids. Source material: PBMCs. The clonotype was recovered from a female donor in good health and CMV-seronegative. The V call is TRBV11-2, the J call TRBJ2-7, with D possibly TRBD1 on 5 matching bases. DNA of the CDR3: TGTGCCAGCAGCTTAGGGCCGCAGGGATTTGGATACGAGCAGTACTTC. It is translated as CASSLGPQGFGYEQYF.